This passage covers 14 T cell receptor beta chains from one sample sequenced in a study of a mutant IDH1 vaccine in newly diagnosed glioma. Profiled with immunoSEQ multiplex PCR; TCRdb holds only in-frame clones, not every one. The sample has tens of thousands of clones; around 84% are singletons. Sample time point: week 35, safety follow-up. Every vaccine dose comprised 300 ug of mutant IDH1 20-mer peptide plus topical imiquimod. Antigens of these TCRs are unknown. Sample: PBMCs, taken from a glioma patient whose treatment included an IDH1 peptide vaccine. Receptors were obtained from a man aged 30 to 45 with glioma.

J is TRBJ2-2 and V is TRBV11-2; the match to TRBD1 covers 7 bases. Germline V gene sequence: CDR1 SGHAT, CDR2 FQNNGV. The CDR3 extends over 16 amino acids. With V trimmed by 4 bases and J by 4 bases, 9 bases remained unmatched. As DNA, the CDR3 is TGTGCCAGCAGCTCCTTCTTCGGGACAGTCACCGGGGAGCTGTTTTTT. The encoded protein is CASSSFFGTVTGELFF.

The chain uses TRBV5-6 and TRBJ1-1; D gene unclear. The germline gives CDR1 SGHDT, CDR2 YYEEEE. The germline V and J ends were trimmed by 5 bases and 1 base, with 9 bases remaining between them. CDR3 length equals 13 residues. This chain's CDR3 is CASRWSANTEAFF. The CDR3 nucleotides read TGTGCCAGCAGGTGGAGCGCGAACACTGAAGCTTTCTTT.

The chain employs TRBV19 and TRBJ1-2, with a possible D match to TRBD1 (6 bases). Trimming pared 7 bases from V and 5 bases from J, leaving 35 bases between. CDR3 length: 20 amino acids. Per germline, CDR1 LNHDA and CDR2 SQIVND (reference sequence). The CDR3 DNA follows: TGTGCCAGTAATGACGATAGAGCTCCGGACAGACAACTCAGATCATATGGCTACACCTTC. It encodes CASNDDRAPDRQLRSYGYTF. Full variable domain (rest looked up from reference TRBV19 and TRBJ1-2): DGGITQSPKYLFRKEGQNVTLSCEQNLNHDAMYWYRQDPGQGLRLIYYSQIVNDFQKGDIAEGYSVSREKKESFPLTVTSAQKNPTAFYLCASNDDRAPDRQLRSYGYTFGSGTRLTVV.

The V and J genes are TRBV7-8 and TRBJ2-5; 8 positions match TRBD2. This CDR3 has 17 amino acids. The germline CDR1 and CDR2 sequences are SGHVS and FQNEAQ. V dropped 6 bases and J dropped 5; count of bases not matched to a gene: 17. The CDR3 nucleotides are TGTGCCAGCAGAAAACTTAGCGGGGAGACGACCGGGGAGACCCAGTACTTC. Translation gives CASRKLSGETTGETQYF.

This clone was counted between two and nine times. This chain uses TRBV2 with TRBJ1-1, with no clear D. V was clipped by 7 bases and J by 4 bases, with 10 bases between them. In germline, CDR1 is SNHLY, CDR2 FYNNEI. The CDR3 sequence is 12 residues long. The CDR3 loop is CASIRFGTEAFF. For the CDR3, the DNA is TGTGCCAGCATCCGTTTCGGCACTGAAGCTTTCTTT.

The rearrangement uses TRBV5-6 and TRBJ2-7, with D possibly being TRBD1 or TRBD2 (5 bases each). Trimming removed 1 base at V and 7 bases at J, with 18 bases between. Per the germline V gene, CDR1 is SGHDT and CDR2 is YYEEEE. The CDR3 has 15 amino acids. The CDR3 region is CASSLPGTGQWEQYF. The CDR3 DNA reads as TGTGCCAGCAGCTTGCCTGGGACCGGGCAGTGGGAGCAGTACTTC.

The rearrangement joins TRBV7-9 to TRBJ1-2, with 12 bases lining up with TRBD1. V gave up 5 bases and J gave up 0 bases; unmatched junction bases: 7. This CDR3 comprises 17 residues. Germline V lookup: CDR1 SEHNR, CDR2 FQNEAQ (reference sequence). CDR3: CASSLRDRGLSNYGYTF. CDR3 in DNA: TGTGCCAGCAGCCTCCGGGACAGGGGGCTTTCTAACTATGGCTACACCTTC.

This sequence joins TRBV6-1 and TRBJ1-1, with a possible D match to TRBD1 (5 bases). CDR3 length: 10 residues. Germline V gives CDR1 MNHNS, CDR2 SASEGT. Trimming cost V 3 bases and J 12 bases, with 8 bases left between them. The CDR3 protein is CASSERGPFF. The CDR3 nucleotides are TGTGCCAGCAGTGAGCGGGGACCTTTCTTT.

The chain couples TRBV7-2 to TRBJ1-2; weak D call: TRBD1 (5 bases). CDR1 and CDR2 from the germline V gene are SGHTA and FQGNSA. The V and J ends lost 5 bases and 8 bases respectively, with 21 bases between them. CDR3 length: 15 amino acids. The CDR3 DNA sequence: TGTGCCAGCAGCCCAGCGGGGCGGGGTAGTTGGGGCTACACCTTC. Protein: CASSPAGRGSWGYTF.

The chain recombines TRBV9 with TRBJ1-5, with D maybe TRBD1 (6 bases). V lost 7 bases and J lost 1, with 15 bases in between. CDR3 length: 15 amino acids. In germline, CDR1 is SGDLS, CDR2 YYNGEE. CDR3 nucleotide sequence: TGTGCCAGCGGCCCAGGGGTAGGGAGCAATCAGCCCCAGCATTTT. It yields the protein CASGPGVGSNQPQHF.

The V and J genes are TRBV7-8 and TRBJ2-3; D is possibly TRBD1 (6 bases). V lost 3 bases and J 3 bases, leaving 13 bases between the germline ends. The CDR3 has 15 residues. Per the germline V gene, CDR1 is SGHVS and CDR2 is FQNEAQ. The CDR3 sequence is CASSFFSGVTDTQYF. CDR3 nucleotides: TGTGCCAGCAGCTTTTTCTCAGGGGTTACAGATACGCAGTATTTT. The full variable domain, in which reference TRBV7-8 and TRBJ2-3 provide the parts outside the CDR3, is GAGVSQSPRYKVAKRGQDVALRCDPISGHVSLFWYQQALGQGPEFLTYFQNEAQLDKSGLPSDRFFAERPEGSVSTLKIQRTQQEDSAVYLCASSFFSGVTDTQYFGPGTRLTVL.

Here the CDR3 DNA reads TGCGCCAGCAGCTTGGTCGCCGGGAGCTCCCTCGGAGATACGCAGTATTTT. Translating gives CASSLVAGSSLGDTQYF. The V gene is TRBV5-1, the J gene TRBJ2-3, with D perhaps matching TRBD2 (6 bases). The CDR3 totals 17 residues. Germline V CDR1 and CDR2: SGHRS, YFSETQ. Trimming stripped 0 bases from V and 5 bases from J, with 19 bases between.

The chain combines TRBV19 with TRBJ2-5, with 8 bases lining up with TRBD2. The CDR3 is made up of 15 amino acids. After removal of 5 bases from V and 1 base from J, the junction contained 6 bases not matched to a gene. Germline V lookup: CDR1 LNHDA, CDR2 SQIVND (reference sequence). In nucleotides, the CDR3 is TGTGCCAGTAGTGACGGGGGGGCCGGCCAAGAGACCCAGTACTTC. It translates to CASSDGGAGQETQYF.

This clone came up a few times. The chain employs TRBV5-4 and TRBJ1-1; D gene unclear. CDR3 length equals 12 residues. From germline, CDR1 is SGHNT and CDR2 YYREEE (reference sequence). The CDR3 DNA is TGTGCAATCCAAAAGGGGAACACTGAAGCTTTCTTT. Translating gives CAIQKGNTEAFF.